This T cell receptor beta chain was captured by sequencing in a study of shared clonotypes between healthy human individuals. On this clone: This specimen includes other DNA sequences encoding the same CDR3.

Germline V gene lookup returns CDR1 MNHNS and CDR2 SASEGT. The CDR3 extends over 14 amino acids. The V end lost 3 bases, the J end lost 5 bases, and 13 bases lay between the germline ends. Profiled with immunoSEQ multiplex PCR; TCRdb holds only in-frame clones, not every one. In the table there are more than 1 million clones, about 80% of which are singletons. The material sequenced was memory CD4+ T cells from PBMCs. Subset: CD45RA-negative fraction. V and J are TRBV6-1 and TRBJ1-2, with D perhaps matching TRBD1 (6 bases). This sequence was found in a man aged 18 to 29 in good health. Some clones in this sample may be carry-over from other donors' samples. The CDR3 is CASSEGGEIYGYTF. The CDR3 nucleotides are TGTGCCAGCAGTGAGGGGGGCGAAATTTATGGCTACACCTTC.